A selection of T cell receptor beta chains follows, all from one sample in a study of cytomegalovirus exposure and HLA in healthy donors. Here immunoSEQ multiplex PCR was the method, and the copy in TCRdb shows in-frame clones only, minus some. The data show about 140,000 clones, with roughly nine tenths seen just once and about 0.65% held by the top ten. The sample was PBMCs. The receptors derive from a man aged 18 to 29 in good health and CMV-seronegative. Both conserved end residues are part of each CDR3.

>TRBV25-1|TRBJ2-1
CASSEGWANEQFF
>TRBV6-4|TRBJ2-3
CASSDSRGGTDTQYF
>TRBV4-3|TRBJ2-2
CASSQVGDFPPGELFF
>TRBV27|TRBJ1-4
CASSFILPGQGRGTNEKLFF
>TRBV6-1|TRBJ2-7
CASKPGQGYYEQYF
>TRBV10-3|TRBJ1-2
CAIRGGMANYGYTF
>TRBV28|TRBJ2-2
CASSLIRVTGELFF
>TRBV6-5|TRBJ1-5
CASSYSGGFGEPQHF
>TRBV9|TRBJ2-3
CASSVVTGMTDTQYF
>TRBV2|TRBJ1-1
CARLKPGQTLEGAFF
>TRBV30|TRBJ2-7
CAWSTPPGSYEQYF
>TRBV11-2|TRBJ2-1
CASSLVTRHNEQFF
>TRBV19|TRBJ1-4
CASSILLPGTNKLFF
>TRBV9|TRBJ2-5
CASSSGTSSFETQYF
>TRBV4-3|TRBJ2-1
CASSLGGTSRYNEQFF
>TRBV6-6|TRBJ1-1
CASGQGENTEAFF
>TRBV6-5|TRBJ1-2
CASSYTGTGGGWGYTF
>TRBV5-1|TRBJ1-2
CASSLEVGRSAIGYTF
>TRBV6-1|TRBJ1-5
CASSGIGGGNQPQHF
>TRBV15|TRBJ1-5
CATSSPGTGPNQPQHF
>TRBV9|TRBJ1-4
CASSNRENTRKLFF
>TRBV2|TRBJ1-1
CASKWTNTEAFF
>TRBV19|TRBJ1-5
CASSSHLGLGSNQPQHF
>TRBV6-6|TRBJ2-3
CASTTGTGRSDTQYF
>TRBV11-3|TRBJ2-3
CASSSRTPSTDTQYF
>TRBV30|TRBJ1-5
CAWTPGGGEGQPQHF
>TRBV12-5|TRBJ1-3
CASGKQGYTIYF
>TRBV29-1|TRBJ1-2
CSVSGWTGKNYGYTF
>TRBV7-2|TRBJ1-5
CASSFDRGNQPQHF
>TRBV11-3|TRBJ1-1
CASSLAAGATEAFF
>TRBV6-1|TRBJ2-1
CASSGLAGRSYNEQFF
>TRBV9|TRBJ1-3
CASTGSSGNTIYF
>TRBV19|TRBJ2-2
CASSIRGTGELFF
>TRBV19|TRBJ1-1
CASSPASPGASTEAFF
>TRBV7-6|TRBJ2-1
CASSFTQGDNEQFF
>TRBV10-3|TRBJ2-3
CAISPGLAGGGGSTDTQYF
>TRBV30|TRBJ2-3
CAWSVRDSSQYF
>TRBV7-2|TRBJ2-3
CASSLIPFSWDRVTDTQYF
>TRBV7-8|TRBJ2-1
CSSRTSYNEQFF
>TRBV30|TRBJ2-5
CAWTSSGGEETQYF
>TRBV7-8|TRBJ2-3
CASSFLTSGSPSTDTQYF
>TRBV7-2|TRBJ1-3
CASSLGTASGNTIYF
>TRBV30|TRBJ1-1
CAWSEPTEAFF
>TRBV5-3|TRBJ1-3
CARTRGGNTIYF
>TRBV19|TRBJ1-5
CASSSQQVGQPQHF
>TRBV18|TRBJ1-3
CASSPLRQGDSGNTIYF
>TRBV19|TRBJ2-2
CASKHITGELFF